A single sample is the source of the 21 T cell receptor beta chains below, sequenced in a study of immune cell composition in non-small cell lung cancer. TCRdb's table, derived via immunoSEQ multiplex PCR, lists solely in-frame clones and lacks some. In the table there are around 13,000 clones, more than 65% of which are singletons. What was sequenced was lung tumor tissue. Source of these receptors: a human donor with non-small cell lung cancer.

In this sample, this clone turned up a few times. The chain employs TRBV19 and TRBJ1-1, with TRBD1 identical over 7 bases. The CDR3 runs to 14 residues. Germline V gene lookup returns CDR1 LNHDA and CDR2 SQIVND (reference sequence). V lost 4 bases to trimming and J lost 5 bases; unmatched junction nucleotides: 7. CDR3 region: CASSTDRVWTEAFF. Written as DNA, the CDR3 is TGTGCCAGTAGTACCGACAGGGTATGGACTGAAGCTTTCTTT.

V gene TRBV6-4 combines with J gene TRBJ2-3, with D tentatively TRBD2 (6 bases). The CDR3 totals 14 residues. CDR1 and CDR2 from the germline V gene are MRHNA and SNTAGT. V was trimmed by 4 bases and J by 0 bases, leaving 8 bases between them. In DNA, the CDR3 is TGTGCCAGCAGTGGGGACTCTAGCACAGATACGCAGTATTTT. Amino acid sequence: CASSGDSSTDTQYF.

This clone was found once. The chain couples TRBV28 to TRBJ2-7; 8 nucleotides align to TRBD1. The CDR3 has 12 residues. CDR1 is MDHEN, CDR2 SYDVKM, per germline. The J segment lost 3 bases and the V segment lost 6 bases, leaving 1 base of the junction unmatched. CDR3 region: CASRGQVYEQYF. As DNA, the CDR3 is TGTGCCAGCAGGGGACAGGTCTACGAGCAGTACTTC.

The chain recombines TRBV7-2 with TRBJ1-5, with a weak D call TRBD1 (6 bases). Germline-derived CDR1 and CDR2 are SGHTA and FQGNSA. V was cut by 5 bases and J by 4 bases, with 15 bases left in between. The CDR3 consists of 15 residues. In DNA, the CDR3 is TGTGCCAGCAGCCGTAGCAGGGGTTTAAATCAGCCCCAGCATTTT. Translating it yields CASSRSRGLNQPQHF.

This chain uses TRBV4-3 with TRBJ2-7; D gene unclear. Trimming shortened V by 1 base and J by 0 bases, and 13 bases separated the two germline ends. Per the germline V gene, CDR1 is LGHNA and CDR2 is YSLEER. CDR3 length: 16 residues. CDR3 amino acids: CASSQVWATSSYEQYF. The CDR3, as DNA: TGCGCCAGCAGCCAAGTCTGGGCCACGAGCTCCTACGAGCAGTACTTC.

J is TRBJ1-6 and V is TRBV6-1; D ambiguous. The CDR3 consists of 19 residues. V was trimmed by 4 bases and J by 3 bases, leaving 22 bases between them. Germline assignment: CDR1 MNHNS and CDR2 SASEGT. The CDR3 bases are TGTGCCAGCAGTGCGATCAGCCAGGCAGCCCTTAGCTATAATTCACCCCTCCACTTT. Its protein is CASSAISQAALSYNSPLHF.

V gene TRBV7-9 combines with J gene TRBJ2-7; 7 positions agree with TRBD2. The CDR3 extends over 15 amino acids. V was clipped by 0 bases and J by 4 bases; unmatched bases: 6. CDR1 is SEHNR, CDR2 FQNEAQ, per germline (reference sequence). The CDR3 DNA reads as TGTGCCAGCAGCTTAGCTCTGGGGGGGGTTTACGAGCAGTACTTC. Translating gives CASSLALGGVYEQYF.

The chain employs TRBV13 and TRBJ1-3; D remains ambiguous. The CDR3 contains 14 residues. With 4 bases removed from V and 2 bases from J, the gap between germline ends came to 9 bases. Per the germline V gene, CDR1 is PRHDT and CDR2 is FYEKMQ (reference sequence). The CDR3 DNA follows: TGTGCCAGCAGCTCGGACGGGACTGGAAACACCATATATTTT. It is translated as CASSSDGTGNTIYF. Supplemented by reference TRBV13 and TRBJ1-3, the full variable domain reads AAGVIQSPRHLIKEKRETATLKCYPIPRHDTVYWYQQGPGQDPQFLISFYEKMQSDKGSIPDRFSAQQFSDYHSELNMSSLELGDSALYFCASSSDGTGNTIYFGEGSWLTVV.

The chain carries TRBV19 and TRBJ2-1, with 12 bases lining up with TRBD2. Trimming at V came to 5 bases and at J to 2 bases, leaving 7 bases not matched to a gene. The CDR3 runs to 17 residues. Germline V gives CDR1 LNHDA, CDR2 SQIVND (reference sequence). The CDR3 sequence is CASSGEGLAGTYNEQFF. CDR3 nucleotide sequence: TGTGCCAGTAGTGGGGAAGGACTAGCGGGGACCTACAATGAGCAGTTCTTC.

This clone has only a few counts. The chain has TRBV2 and TRBJ1-2, with D unclear. V lost 3 bases to trimming and J lost 5 bases, with 4 bases between them. The CDR3 sequence is 11 residues long. Germline V CDR1 and CDR2: SNHLY, FYNNEI. CDR3: CASSDRYGYTF. CDR3 coding DNA: TGTGCCAGCAGTGACCGTTATGGCTACACCTTC.

This clone was found a few times. The J gene is TRBJ1-1, the V gene TRBV7-9; D remains unclear. This CDR3 region has 13 residues. Trimming stripped 1 base from V and 5 bases from J, with 8 bases between. Germline lookup yields CDR1 SEHNR and CDR2 FQNEAQ (reference sequence). CDR3 amino acids: CASSLGSVTEAFF. For the CDR3, the DNA is TGTGCCAGCAGCTTAGGTTCGGTAACTGAAGCTTTCTTT.

This chain connects TRBV13 to TRBJ2-5, with a tentative D call TRBD1 (6 bases). The germline V gene encodes CDR1 PRHDT and CDR2 FYEKMQ (reference sequence). CDR3 size: 14 residues. Trimming shortened V by 6 bases and J by 5 bases, and 16 bases separated the two germline ends. CDR3 sequence: CASSRTTGSETQYF. The CDR3 nucleotides are TGTGCCAGCAGTCGAACGACAGGCTCTGAGACCCAGTACTTC.

The rearrangement joins TRBV4-3 to TRBJ2-7; 7 bases match TRBD2. V was clipped by 1 base and J by 2 bases; unmatched bases: 8. The CDR3 is 16 residues long. CDR1 LGHNA and CDR2 YSLEER come from the germline V gene. The CDR3 spells CASSQGPPGGTYEQYF. The CDR3 DNA sequence: TGCGCCAGCAGCCAAGGACCCCCGGGGGGAACCTACGAGCAGTACTTC.

CDR3 sequence reads: CASSQESKRGGFSGANVLTF. The CDR3 nucleotides read TGCGCCAGCAGCCAAGAGAGTAAGCGGGGGGGATTCTCTGGGGCCAACGTCCTGACTTTC. The rearrangement links TRBV4-3 to TRBJ2-6; 10 nucleotides match TRBD2. Unmatched junction bases numbered 8, after V lost 0 bases and J lost 0 bases. The CDR3 extends over 20 amino acids. Per the germline V gene, CDR1 is LGHNA and CDR2 is YSLEER.

This rearrangement joins TRBV6-1 to TRBJ1-1; no firm D call. The CDR3 covers 13 residues. V lost 11 bases, J lost 0 bases, and 13 bases lay in between. Germline lookup yields CDR1 MNHNS and CDR2 SASEGT. The CDR3 is CASFTALNTEAFF. The CDR3 DNA reads as TGTGCCTCCTTTACAGCCCTGAACACTGAAGCTTTCTTT.

Only a few counts were recorded for this clone. The chain is built from TRBV7-9 and TRBJ1-5; D uncertain. The V end lost 5 bases, the J end lost 6 bases, and 14 bases lay between the germline ends. There are 14 residues in the CDR3. The V gene's germline CDR1 is SEHNR and CDR2 FQNEAQ (reference sequence). The CDR3 is CASSQTGRFQPQHF. CDR3 in DNA: TGTGCCAGCAGCCAAACGGGTCGATTTCAGCCCCAGCATTTT.

The chain uses TRBV4-1 and TRBJ1-2; D remains ambiguous. Trimming cost V 0 bases and J 10 bases, with 12 bases left between them. This CDR3 spans 13 amino acids. CDR1 is MGHRA, CDR2 YSYEKL, per germline. CDR3 loop: CASSQDMAPSYTF. CDR3 nucleotides: TGCGCCAGCAGCCAAGATATGGCACCATCCTACACCTTC.

This clone occurred a few times. The V call is TRBV7-9, the J call TRBJ1-2; D perhaps matches TRBD1 (5 bases). Germline V gives CDR1 SEHNR, CDR2 FQNEAQ (reference sequence). The CDR3 is 18 amino acids. V was pared by 0 bases and J by 7 bases, with 24 bases between. CDR3 in amino acids: CASSLAKPSTVFGSGYTF. The CDR3 DNA reads TGTGCCAGCAGCTTAGCGAAGCCCTCGACAGTGTTCGGTTCTGGCTACACCTTC.

V and J are TRBV18 and TRBJ2-5; TRBD1 matches at 12 bases. Trimming took 2 bases from V and 4 from J; bases not matched to a gene: 2. Germline CDR1 KGHSH, CDR2 LQKENI. The CDR3 runs 15 residues. CDR3 sequence reads: CASSPGTGGVETQYF. The CDR3 coding sequence is TGTGCCAGCTCACCAGGGACAGGGGGCGTAGAGACCCAGTACTTC.

The chain employs TRBV7-9 and TRBJ1-1, with D uncertain. In germline, CDR1 is SEHNR, CDR2 FQNEAQ (reference sequence). The length of the CDR3 is 13 residues. The V end was cut by 5 bases, the J end by 5 bases, with 12 bases between. CDR3 loop: CASSRARGTEAFF. The CDR3 DNA reads as TGTGCCAGCAGCAGAGCCCGAGGGACTGAAGCTTTCTTT.

CDR3 in amino acids: CATSYGGSSYEQYF. The CDR3 coding sequence is TGTGCCACCAGTTACGGCGGGAGCTCCTACGAGCAGTACTTC. V gene TRBV15 combines with J gene TRBJ2-7; 7 bases agree with TRBD2. V lost 6 bases to trimming and J lost 0 bases; unmatched junction nucleotides: 5. CDR1 is LNHNV, CDR2 YYDKDF, per germline (reference sequence). The CDR3 contains 14 residues. The full variable domain, rest sourced from reference TRBV15 and TRBJ2-7, is DAMVIQNPRYQVTQFGKPVTLSCSQTLNHNVMYWYQQKSSQAPKLLFHYYDKDFNNEADTPDNFQSRRPNTSFCFLDIRSPGLGDTAMYLCATSYGGSSYEQYFGPGTRLTVT.